Following are 12 T cell receptor beta chains from one sample sequenced in a study of T cell clones after liver transplantation. The assay was immunoSEQ multiplex PCR, and TCRdb's table has in-frame clones only and misses some. The sample lists some 11,000 clones, roughly 74% occurring once. Sequencing used CD8+ T cells from blood, obtained at the 22-month timepoint. These receptors all stem from a human patient who received a liver transplant. Some of the T cells may derive from the graft donor.

CDR3 in DNA: TGTGCCAGTAGTATAATAGGGGGGGCCGAGCAGTACTTC. Protein sequence: CASSIIGGAEQYF. V gene TRBV19 combines with J gene TRBJ2-7; TRBD2 might be the D (7 bases). This CDR3 spans 13 amino acids. V gave up 2 bases and J gave up 6 bases, with 11 bases separating them. Looked up from germline, CDR1 is LNHDA and CDR2 is SQIVND (reference sequence).

The V gene is TRBV4-1, the J gene TRBJ2-3; D is perhaps TRBD2 (5 bases). This CDR3 spans 16 amino acids. Germline CDR1 reads MGHRA; CDR2 reads YSYEKL. V was cut by 1 base and J by 3 bases, with 14 bases left in between. The CDR3 region has the DNA TGCGCCAGCAGCCAAGGGGCGGGCTCCCCTACAGATACGCAGTATTTT. As protein: CASSQGAGSPTDTQYF.

The V and J genes are TRBV4-3 and TRBJ1-5; unclear D gene. Germline values: CDR1 LGHNA, CDR2 YSLEER. The CDR3 totals 16 residues. V was cut by 0 bases and J by 6 bases, with 15 bases left in between. For the CDR3, the DNA is TGCGCCAGCAGCCAAGAGTGGGCAGTGAGCCTTCAGCCCCAGCATTTT. It is translated as CASSQEWAVSLQPQHF.

This clone has only a few counts. This chain joins TRBV7-9 and TRBJ2-1; D is undetermined. Trimming shortened V by 7 bases and J by 2 bases, and 12 bases separated the two germline ends. This CDR3 region has 14 residues. Germline assignment: CDR1 SEHNR and CDR2 FQNEAQ (reference sequence). Here the CDR3 reads CASTPRVAYNEQFF. CDR3 in DNA: TGTGCCAGCACCCCAAGAGTGGCCTACAATGAGCAGTTCTTC.

The J gene is TRBJ2-2, the V gene TRBV5-5, with 11 bases identical to TRBD1. V shed 4 bases, J shed 7 bases, and the junction held 3 bases outside the gene matches. The CDR3 consists of 14 residues. Germline CDR1 SGHKS, CDR2 YYEKEE (reference sequence). CDR3 amino acids: CASSPGTGGGELFF. The CDR3 nucleotides read TGTGCCAGCAGCCCCGGGACAGGGGGCGGGGAGCTGTTTTTT.

The chain recombines TRBV6-6 with TRBJ2-3; D gene ambiguous. The length of the CDR3 is 10 residues. Between the trimmed V and J ends, which lost 8 bases and 5 bases, there was a span of 5 bases. Germline V gene lookup returns CDR1 MNHNY and CDR2 SVGAGI (reference sequence). CDR3 in amino acids: CASAGDTQYF. The DNA of the CDR3 is TGTGCCAGCGCCGGAGATACGCAGTATTTT.

The gene calls are TRBV4-1 and TRBJ2-3, with D perhaps TRBD2 (5 bases). CDR1 is MGHRA, CDR2 YSYEKL, per germline. Trimming stripped 3 bases from V and 1 base from J, with 11 bases between. This CDR3 region has 15 residues. CDR3 sequence (DNA): TGCGCCAGCAGCCAGTTACGGGGTGGCACAGATACGCAGTATTTT. It translates to CASSQLRGGTDTQYF.

This chain uses TRBV7-6 with TRBJ2-2, with D maybe TRBD1 (8 bases). There are 17 residues in the CDR3. The V end lost 1 base, the J end lost 1 base, and 13 bases lay between the germline ends. The germline gives CDR1 SGHVS, CDR2 FNYEAQ. In DNA form, the CDR3 reads TGTGCCAGCAGCTTAGTGAGCGGGACAGGGAACACCGGGGAGCTGTTTTTT. It codes for CASSLVSGTGNTGELFF.

This clone was found a few times. The chain combines TRBV19 with TRBJ2-7, with TRBD2 matching 13 bases. Germline values: CDR1 LNHDA, CDR2 SQIVND (reference sequence). This CDR3 is built from 14 residues. V dropped 3 bases and J dropped 6; count of bases not matched to a gene: 2. The CDR3 is CASSMGLAGIEQYF. The CDR3, as DNA: TGTGCCAGTAGTATGGGACTAGCGGGAATCGAGCAGTACTTC.

In this sample, this clone turned up a few times. The chain is built from TRBV7-8 and TRBJ1-4; 9 bases align to TRBD1. The CDR3 has 18 amino acids. After removal of 1 base from V and 5 bases from J, the junction contained 11 bases not matched to a gene. The germline V gene has CDR1 SGHVS and CDR2 FQNEAQ. In DNA, the CDR3 is TGTGCCAGCAGCTTAGGGGCCGTCCAGACAGGGGGAAATGAAAAACTGTTTTTT. Translation: CASSLGAVQTGGNEKLFF.

V and J are TRBV9 and TRBJ2-7; D call uncertain. Deletions cut 0 bases from V and 0 bases from J, with 7 bases between. The CDR3 runs 14 residues. CDR1 is SGDLS, CDR2 YYNGEE, per germline. The CDR3 loop reads CASSVGQFSYEQYF. In nucleotides, the CDR3 is TGTGCCAGCAGCGTAGGGCAGTTCTCCTACGAGCAGTACTTC.

The V and J genes are TRBV15 and TRBJ1-4; possible D gene TRBD1, 5 bases. Trimming removed 3 bases from V and 0 bases from J, with 8 bases in between. The CDR3 consists of 15 residues. Germline CDR1 LNHNV, CDR2 YYDKDF (reference sequence). This CDR3 is CATSRETATNEKLFF. The CDR3 bases are TGTGCCACCAGCAGGGAGACAGCAACTAATGAAAAACTGTTTTTT.